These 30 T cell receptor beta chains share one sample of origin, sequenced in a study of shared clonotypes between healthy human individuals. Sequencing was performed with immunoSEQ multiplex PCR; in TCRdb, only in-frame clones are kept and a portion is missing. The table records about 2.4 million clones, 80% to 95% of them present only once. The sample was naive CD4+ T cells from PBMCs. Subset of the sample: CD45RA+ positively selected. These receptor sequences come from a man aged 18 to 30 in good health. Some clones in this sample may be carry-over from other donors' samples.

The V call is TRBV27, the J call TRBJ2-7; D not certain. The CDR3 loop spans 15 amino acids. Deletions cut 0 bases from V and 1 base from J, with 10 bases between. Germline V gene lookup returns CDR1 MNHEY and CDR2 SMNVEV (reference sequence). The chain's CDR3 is CASSLSTGVSYEQYF. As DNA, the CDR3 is TGTGCCAGCAGTTTATCGACCGGAGTTTCCTACGAGCAGTACTTC.

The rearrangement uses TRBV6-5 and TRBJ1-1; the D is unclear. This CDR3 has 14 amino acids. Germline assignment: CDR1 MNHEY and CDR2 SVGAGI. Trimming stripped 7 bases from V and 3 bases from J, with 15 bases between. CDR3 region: CASNTGSGDTEAFF. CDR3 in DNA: TGTGCCAGCAACACTGGCTCGGGTGACACTGAAGCTTTCTTT.

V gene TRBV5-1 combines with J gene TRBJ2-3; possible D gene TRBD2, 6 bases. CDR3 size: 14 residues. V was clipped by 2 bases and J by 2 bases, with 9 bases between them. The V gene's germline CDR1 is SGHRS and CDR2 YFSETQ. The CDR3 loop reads CASSFRGNTDTQYF. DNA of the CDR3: TGCGCCAGCAGCTTCCGGGGGAACACAGATACGCAGTATTTT.

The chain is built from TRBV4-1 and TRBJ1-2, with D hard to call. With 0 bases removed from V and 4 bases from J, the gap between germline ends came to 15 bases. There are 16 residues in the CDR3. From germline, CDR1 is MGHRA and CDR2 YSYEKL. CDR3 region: CASSQDREVTFYGYTF. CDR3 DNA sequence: TGCGCCAGCAGCCAAGATCGGGAGGTAACTTTCTATGGCTACACCTTC.

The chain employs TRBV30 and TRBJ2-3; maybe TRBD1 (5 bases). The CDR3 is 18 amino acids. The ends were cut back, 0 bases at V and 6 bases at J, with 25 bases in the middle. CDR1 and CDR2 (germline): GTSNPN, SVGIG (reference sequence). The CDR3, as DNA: TGTGCCTGGAGTGTACTCTTTTCGGCAGGGAATAGCCGGGATACGCAGTATTTT. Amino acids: CAWSVLFSAGNSRDTQYF.

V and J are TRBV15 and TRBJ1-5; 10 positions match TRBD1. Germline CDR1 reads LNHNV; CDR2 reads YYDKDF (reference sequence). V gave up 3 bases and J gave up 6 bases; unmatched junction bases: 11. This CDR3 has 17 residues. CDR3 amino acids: CATSSGQGVPGGQPQHF. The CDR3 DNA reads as TGTGCCACCAGCAGTGGACAGGGGGTCCCGGGTGGTCAGCCCCAGCATTTT.

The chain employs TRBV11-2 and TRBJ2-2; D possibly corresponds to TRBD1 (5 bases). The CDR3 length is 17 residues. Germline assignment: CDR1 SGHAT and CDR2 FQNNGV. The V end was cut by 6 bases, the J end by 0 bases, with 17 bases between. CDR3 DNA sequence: TGTGCCAGCAGTCAGGGCCCCCGTATCGCGAACACCGGGGAGCTGTTTTTT. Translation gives CASSQGPRIANTGELFF.

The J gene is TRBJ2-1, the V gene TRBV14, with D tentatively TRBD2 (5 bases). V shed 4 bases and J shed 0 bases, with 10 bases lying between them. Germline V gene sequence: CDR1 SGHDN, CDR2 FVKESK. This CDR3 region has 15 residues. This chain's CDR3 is CASSLLRDSYNEQFF. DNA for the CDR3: TGTGCCAGCAGCCTTCTGAGGGACTCCTACAATGAGCAGTTCTTC. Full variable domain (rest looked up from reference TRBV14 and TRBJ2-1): EAGVTQFPSHSVIEKGQTVTLRCDPISGHDNLYWYRRVMGKEIKFLLHFVKESKQDESGMPNNRFLAERTGGTYSTLKVQPAELEDSGVYFCASSLLRDSYNEQFFGPGTRLTVL.

The CDR3 protein is CASSLGDRTFSYEQYF. CDR3 bases: TGCGCCAGCAGCTTGGGGGACAGGACGTTCTCCTACGAGCAGTACTTC. The chain couples TRBV5-1 to TRBJ2-7; 8 nucleotides agree with TRBD1. The CDR3 runs 16 residues. Germline V gene sequence: CDR1 SGHRS, CDR2 YFSETQ. The junction had 5 bases not matched to a gene; V was cut back by 0 bases and J by 0 bases.

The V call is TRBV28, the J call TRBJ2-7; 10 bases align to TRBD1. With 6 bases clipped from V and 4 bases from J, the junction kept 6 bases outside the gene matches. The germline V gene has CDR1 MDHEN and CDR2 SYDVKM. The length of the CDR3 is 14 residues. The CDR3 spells CASRPGQGGYEQYF. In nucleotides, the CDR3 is TGTGCCAGCAGGCCCGGACAGGGGGGGTACGAGCAGTACTTC.

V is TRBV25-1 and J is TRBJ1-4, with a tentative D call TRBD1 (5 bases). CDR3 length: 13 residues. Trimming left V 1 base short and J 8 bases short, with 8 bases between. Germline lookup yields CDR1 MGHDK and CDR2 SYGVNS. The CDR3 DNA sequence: TGTGCCAGCAGTGAATTGGGGGACGAAAAACTGTTTTTT. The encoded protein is CASSELGDEKLFF. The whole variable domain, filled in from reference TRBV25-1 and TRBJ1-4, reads EADIYQTPRYLVIGTGKKITLECSQTMGHDKMYWYQQDPGMELHLIHYSYGVNSTEKGDLSSESTVSRIRTEHFPLTLESARPSHTSQYLCASSELGDEKLFFGSGTQLSVL.

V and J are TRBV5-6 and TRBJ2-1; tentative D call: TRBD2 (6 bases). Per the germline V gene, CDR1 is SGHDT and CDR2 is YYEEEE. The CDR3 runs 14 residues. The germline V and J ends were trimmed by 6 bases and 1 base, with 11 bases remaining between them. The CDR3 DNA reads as TGTGCCAGCAACCACGGGAGATCCTACAATGAGCAGTTCTTC. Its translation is CASNHGRSYNEQFF.

CDR3 sequence reads: CASSGRRGNEQFF. The CDR3 DNA reads as TGTGCCAGCAGCGGGAGACGGGGCAATGAGCAGTTCTTC. V is TRBV7-3 and J is TRBJ2-1, with D maybe TRBD2 (5 bases). Trimming took 5 bases from V and 6 from J, leaving 11 bases between them. The CDR3 consists of 13 residues. From germline, CDR1 is SGHTA and CDR2 FQGTGA.

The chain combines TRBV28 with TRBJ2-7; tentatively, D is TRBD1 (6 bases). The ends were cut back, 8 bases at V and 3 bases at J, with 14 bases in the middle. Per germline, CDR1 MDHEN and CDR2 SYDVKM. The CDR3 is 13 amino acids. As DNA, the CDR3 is TGTGCCAGCCGAATTTCGGACAGCTACGAGCAGTACTTC. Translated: CASRISDSYEQYF.

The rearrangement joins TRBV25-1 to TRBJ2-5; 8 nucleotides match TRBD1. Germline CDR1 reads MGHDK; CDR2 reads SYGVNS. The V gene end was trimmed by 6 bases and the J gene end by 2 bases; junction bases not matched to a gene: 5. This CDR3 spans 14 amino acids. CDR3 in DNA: TGTGCCAGCAGAACAGGGGGTAAACAAGAGACCCAGTACTTC. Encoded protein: CASRTGGKQETQYF.

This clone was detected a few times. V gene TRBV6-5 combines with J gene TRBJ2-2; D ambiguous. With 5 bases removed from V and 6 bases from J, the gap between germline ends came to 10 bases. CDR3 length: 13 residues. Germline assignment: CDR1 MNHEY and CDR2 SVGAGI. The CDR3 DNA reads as TGTGCCAGCAGTGCCCTCTTGGCCGGGGAGCTGTTTTTT. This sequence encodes CASSALLAGELFF.

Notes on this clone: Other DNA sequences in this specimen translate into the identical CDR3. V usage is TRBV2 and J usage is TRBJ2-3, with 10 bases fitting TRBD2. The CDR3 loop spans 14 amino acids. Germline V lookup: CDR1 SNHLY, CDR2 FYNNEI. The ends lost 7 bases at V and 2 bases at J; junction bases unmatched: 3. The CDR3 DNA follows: TGTGCCAGCACACTAGCGGGATCCACAGATACGCAGTATTTT. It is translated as CASTLAGSTDTQYF.

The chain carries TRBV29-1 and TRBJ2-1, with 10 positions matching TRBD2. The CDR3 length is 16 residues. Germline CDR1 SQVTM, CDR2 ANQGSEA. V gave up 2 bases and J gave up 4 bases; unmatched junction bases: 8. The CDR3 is CSVEWASGSNYNEQFF. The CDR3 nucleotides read TGCAGCGTTGAATGGGCTAGCGGGAGCAATTACAATGAGCAGTTCTTC.

The CDR3 bases are TGTGCCAGCAGCTCTCGGGGCCAAGAGACCCAGTACTTC. This codes for CASSSRGQETQYF. V is TRBV11-3 and J is TRBJ2-5; D may be TRBD2 (5 bases). The CDR3 has 13 residues. Deletions cut 4 bases from V and 1 base from J, with 7 bases between. Germline-derived CDR1 and CDR2 are SGHNT and YENEEA.

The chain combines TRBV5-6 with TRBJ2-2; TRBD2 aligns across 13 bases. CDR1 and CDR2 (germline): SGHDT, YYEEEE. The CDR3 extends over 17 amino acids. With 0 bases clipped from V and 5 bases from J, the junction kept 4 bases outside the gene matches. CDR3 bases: TGTGCCAGCAGCTTGGTAGGACTAGCGGGAGTAACCGGGGAGCTGTTTTTT. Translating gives CASSLVGLAGVTGELFF.

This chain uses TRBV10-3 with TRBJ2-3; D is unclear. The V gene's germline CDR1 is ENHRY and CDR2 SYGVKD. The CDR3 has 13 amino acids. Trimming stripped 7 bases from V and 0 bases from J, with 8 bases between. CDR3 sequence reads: CAITGRSTDTQYF. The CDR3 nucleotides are TGTGCCATCACGGGCAGAAGCACAGATACGCAGTATTTT.

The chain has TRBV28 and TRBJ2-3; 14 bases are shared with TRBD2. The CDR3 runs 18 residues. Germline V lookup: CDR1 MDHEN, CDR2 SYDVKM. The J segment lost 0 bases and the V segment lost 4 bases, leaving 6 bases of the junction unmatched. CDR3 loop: CASSSGTSGRLSTDTQYF. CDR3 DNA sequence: TGTGCCAGCAGTTCCGGGACTAGCGGGAGATTGAGCACAGATACGCAGTATTTT.

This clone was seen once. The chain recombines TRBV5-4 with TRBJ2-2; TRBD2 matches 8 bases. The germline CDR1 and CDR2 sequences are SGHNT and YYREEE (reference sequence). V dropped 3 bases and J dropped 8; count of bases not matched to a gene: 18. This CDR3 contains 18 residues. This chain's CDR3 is CASSSQVSSGLIRGELFF. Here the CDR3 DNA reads TGTGCCAGCAGCTCCCAGGTGTCTAGCGGGCTAATTCGGGGGGAGCTGTTTTTT.

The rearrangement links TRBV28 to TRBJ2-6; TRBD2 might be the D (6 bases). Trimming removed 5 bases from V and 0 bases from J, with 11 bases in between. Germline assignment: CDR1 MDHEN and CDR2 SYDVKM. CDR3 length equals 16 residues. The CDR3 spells CASSPLRDSGANVLTF. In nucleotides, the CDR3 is TGTGCCAGCAGTCCCCTGCGGGACTCTGGGGCCAACGTCCTGACTTTC.

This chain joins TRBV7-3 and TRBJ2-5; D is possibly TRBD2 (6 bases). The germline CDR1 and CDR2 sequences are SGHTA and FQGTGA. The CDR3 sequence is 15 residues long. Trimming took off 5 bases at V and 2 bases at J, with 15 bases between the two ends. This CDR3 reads CASSPFSGVQETQYF. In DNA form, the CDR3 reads TGTGCCAGCAGCCCGTTCTCGGGGGTTCAAGAGACCCAGTACTTC.

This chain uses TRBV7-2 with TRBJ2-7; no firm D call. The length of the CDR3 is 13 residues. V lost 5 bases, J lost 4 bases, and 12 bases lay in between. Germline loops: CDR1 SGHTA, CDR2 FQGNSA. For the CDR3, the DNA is TGTGCCAGCAGCCTAGGGATGGGATACGAGCAGTACTTC. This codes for CASSLGMGYEQYF.

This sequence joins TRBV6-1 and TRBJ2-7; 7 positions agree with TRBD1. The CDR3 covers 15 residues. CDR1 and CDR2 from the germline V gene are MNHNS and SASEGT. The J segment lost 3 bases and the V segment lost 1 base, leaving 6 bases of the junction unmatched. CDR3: CASSEGQGDVYEQYF. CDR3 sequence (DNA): TGTGCCAGCAGTGAAGGGCAGGGGGACGTCTACGAGCAGTACTTC.

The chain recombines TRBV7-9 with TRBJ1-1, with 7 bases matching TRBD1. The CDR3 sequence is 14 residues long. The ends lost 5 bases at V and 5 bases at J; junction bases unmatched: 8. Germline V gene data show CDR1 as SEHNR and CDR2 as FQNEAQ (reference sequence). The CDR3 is CASSAQTGETEAFF. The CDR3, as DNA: TGTGCCAGCAGCGCCCAAACAGGGGAGACTGAAGCTTTCTTT.

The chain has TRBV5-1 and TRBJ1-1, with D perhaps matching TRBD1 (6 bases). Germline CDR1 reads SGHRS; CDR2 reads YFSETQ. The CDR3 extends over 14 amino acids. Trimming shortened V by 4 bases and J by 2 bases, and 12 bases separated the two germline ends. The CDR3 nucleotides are TGCGCCAGCAGCGAAACCGGGACAAACACTGAAGCTTTCTTT. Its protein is CASSETGTNTEAFF.

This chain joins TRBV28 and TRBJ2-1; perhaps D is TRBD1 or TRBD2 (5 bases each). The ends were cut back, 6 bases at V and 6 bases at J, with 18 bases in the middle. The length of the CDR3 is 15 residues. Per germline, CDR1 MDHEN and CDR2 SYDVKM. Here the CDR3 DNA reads TGTGCCAGCAGGACGACAGCCCCGGGGAGCAATGAGCAGTTCTTC. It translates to CASRTTAPGSNEQFF.